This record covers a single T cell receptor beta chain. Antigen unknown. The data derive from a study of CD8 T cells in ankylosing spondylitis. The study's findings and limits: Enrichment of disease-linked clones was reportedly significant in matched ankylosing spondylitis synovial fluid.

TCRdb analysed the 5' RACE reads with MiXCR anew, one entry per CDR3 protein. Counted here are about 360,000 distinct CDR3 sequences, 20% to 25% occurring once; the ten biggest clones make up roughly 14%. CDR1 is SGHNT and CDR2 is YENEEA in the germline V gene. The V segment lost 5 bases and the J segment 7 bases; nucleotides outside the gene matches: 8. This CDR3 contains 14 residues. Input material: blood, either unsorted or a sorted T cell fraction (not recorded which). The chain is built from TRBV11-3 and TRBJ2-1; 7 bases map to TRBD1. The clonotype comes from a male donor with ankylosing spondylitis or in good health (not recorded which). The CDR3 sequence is CASSARDSPNEQFF. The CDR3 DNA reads TGTGCCAGCAGCGCCCGGGACAGTCCTAATGAGCAGTTCTTC.